Below, 22 T cell receptor beta chains from the same sample are listed, as sequenced in a study of shared clonotypes between healthy human individuals. Repertoires were generated with immunoSEQ multiplex PCR, while TCRdb's copy carries only in-frame clones and drops some. The table lists 2 million to 2.5 million clones, 85% to 95% of them singletons. Sequenced material: naive CD4+ T cells from PBMCs. Regarding subset: CD45RA+ positively selected. The receptors come from a man between 18 and 29 years old in good health. Some clones in this sample may be carry-over from other donors' samples.

The chain has TRBV13 and TRBJ2-5; D unresolved. Germline CDR1 PRHDT, CDR2 FYEKMQ (reference sequence). Deletions cut 5 bases from V and 5 bases from J, with 18 bases between. CDR3 length: 15 amino acids. CDR3 coding DNA: TGTGCCAGCAGCCCCCGGATAGGGCGACGGGAGACCCAGTACTTC. Its protein product is CASSPRIGRRETQYF.

The CDR3 loop reads CSASRDQPQHF. CDR3 DNA: TGCAGTGCTAGCAGGGATCAGCCCCAGCATTTT. The chain employs TRBV20-1 and TRBJ1-5; the D gene is possibly TRBD1 (5 bases). The ends were cut back, 3 bases at V and 5 bases at J, with 5 bases in the middle. CDR3 length: 11 amino acids. In germline, CDR1 is DFQATT, CDR2 SNEGSKA (reference sequence).

This chain joins TRBV6-4 and TRBJ1-1, with D maybe TRBD1 (6 bases). The CDR3 extends over 15 amino acids. Trimming removed 0 bases at V and 6 bases at J, with 14 bases between. Germline CDR1 reads MRHNA; CDR2 reads SNTAGT. This chain's CDR3 is CASSDSGRGLAEAFF. The DNA of the CDR3 is TGTGCCAGCAGTGACTCGGGCAGGGGTTTAGCTGAAGCTTTCTTT.

The chain carries TRBV5-6 and TRBJ2-1, with a tentative D call TRBD2 (5 bases). CDR3 length: 17 residues. The V end was cut by 3 bases, the J end by 0 bases, with 16 bases between. The germline V gene encodes CDR1 SGHDT and CDR2 YYEEEE. CDR3 sequence (DNA): TGTGCCAGCAGCTGGAGACCCCTAGCTAACTCCTACAATGAGCAGTTCTTC. Its protein is CASSWRPLANSYNEQFF.

V gene TRBV6-1 combines with J gene TRBJ1-3; weak D call: TRBD1 (6 bases). From germline, CDR1 is MNHNS and CDR2 SASEGT. V was shortened by 6 bases and J by 4 bases, with 13 bases between the two germline ends. This CDR3 has 14 amino acids. For the CDR3, the DNA is TGTGCCAGCAGAGAGGGGGGCCAAGGAAACACCATATATTTT. It specifies CASREGGQGNTIYF.

The V call is TRBV27, the J call TRBJ1-1; D is possibly TRBD1 (5 bases). The germline V and J ends were trimmed by 2 bases and 1 base, with 8 bases remaining between them. This CDR3 has 14 residues. Germline lookup yields CDR1 MNHEY and CDR2 SMNVEV (reference sequence). The CDR3 here is CASSLAGRNTEAFF. DNA for the CDR3: TGTGCCAGCAGTTTAGCAGGGCGGAACACTGAAGCTTTCTTT.

V and J are TRBV11-2 and TRBJ1-1; 11 positions agree with TRBD1. Germline V lookup: CDR1 SGHAT, CDR2 FQNNGV. V lost 4 bases to trimming and J lost 4 bases; unmatched junction nucleotides: 11. The CDR3 has 17 amino acids. The CDR3 loop reads CASSYLPGQGGGTEAFF. The CDR3 DNA reads as TGTGCCAGCAGCTATCTCCCGGGACAGGGGGGCGGCACTGAAGCTTTCTTT.

The DNA of the CDR3 is TGTGCCAGCAGCTTAGGGGACCACCAAGAGACCCAGTACTTC. Protein product: CASSLGDHQETQYF. The genes are TRBV7-7 and TRBJ2-5; D possibly uses TRBD1 or TRBD2 (5 bases each). V dropped 1 base and J dropped 0 bases, with 6 bases sitting between them. The CDR3 runs 14 residues. Germline CDR1 SSHAT, CDR2 FNYEAQ (reference sequence).

On this clone: This sample includes further DNA sequences coding for the same CDR3. V is TRBV18 and J is TRBJ2-5; unclear D gene. This CDR3 region has 11 residues. Trimming cost V 3 bases and J 5 bases, with 4 bases left between them. Germline V gene sequence: CDR1 KGHSH, CDR2 LQKENI. The DNA of the CDR3 is TGTGCCAGCTCACCGTCGGAGACCCAGTACTTC. This codes for CASSPSETQYF.

V usage is TRBV11-2 and J usage is TRBJ1-1; D is perhaps TRBD1 (6 bases). Trimming removed 4 bases at V and 1 base at J, with 19 bases between. This CDR3 is built from 17 residues. Per the germline V gene, CDR1 is SGHAT and CDR2 is FQNNGV. CDR3 region: CASSSYRVAGRNTEAFF. The CDR3 DNA sequence: TGTGCCAGCAGCTCGTACAGGGTGGCGGGTAGGAACACTGAAGCTTTCTTT.

CDR3 in DNA: TGTGCCAGCTCACGAACTACTAGCGGGGGCTACGAGCAGTACTTC. Translated, it gives CASSRTTSGGYEQYF. The V gene is TRBV18, the J gene TRBJ2-7; 11 positions match TRBD2. J lost 3 bases, V lost 4 bases, and 5 bases had no gene match. Germline lookup yields CDR1 KGHSH and CDR2 LQKENI. The CDR3 runs 15 residues.

The chain recombines TRBV6-5 with TRBJ2-1, with D perhaps matching TRBD2 (6 bases). Germline lookup yields CDR1 MNHEY and CDR2 SVGAGI. V dropped 0 bases and J dropped 8 bases, with 11 bases sitting between them. This CDR3 contains 14 residues. The DNA of the CDR3 is TGTGCCAGCAGTTACTCCCGGGAGTGGGATGAGCAGTTCTTC. Translation: CASSYSREWDEQFF.

This chain connects TRBV6-5 to TRBJ1-1; perhaps TRBD1 as D (5 bases). Trimming left V 5 bases short and J 2 bases short, with 15 bases between. Germline assignment: CDR1 MNHEY and CDR2 SVGAGI. This CDR3 is built from 15 residues. The DNA for the CDR3 is TGTGCCAGCAGTCTCTCCGGGGCGAGAAACACTGAAGCTTTCTTT. Translation: CASSLSGARNTEAFF.

The chain couples TRBV9 to TRBJ1-2; D is unclear. Per germline, CDR1 SGDLS and CDR2 YYNGEE. V was trimmed by 0 bases and J by 7 bases, leaving 13 bases between them. The length of the CDR3 is 14 residues. CDR3 in DNA: TGTGCCAGCAGCGTAGTTTCCAGGTCGCCTGGCTACACCTTC. Residues: CASSVVSRSPGYTF.

The chain employs TRBV10-3 and TRBJ1-5; no firm D call. This CDR3 comprises 14 residues. V lost 3 bases and J 6 bases, leaving 12 bases between the germline ends. CDR1 and CDR2 from the germline V gene are ENHRY and SYGVKD. This CDR3 reads CAISEYAAGQPQHF. The CDR3 DNA reads TGTGCCATCAGTGAATACGCGGCAGGTCAGCCCCAGCATTTT.

The CDR3: CSVEEGRAGSYNEQFF. CDR3 bases: TGCAGCGTTGAAGAAGGGCGGGCAGGCTCCTACAATGAGCAGTTCTTC. This chain joins TRBV29-1 and TRBJ2-1, with D perhaps TRBD2 (5 bases). Germline CDR1 SQVTM, CDR2 ANQGSEA. The length of the CDR3 is 16 residues. Trimming cost V 0 bases and J 0 bases, with 12 bases left between them.

The chain is built from TRBV18 and TRBJ2-2; possibly TRBD2 for D (6 bases). V lost 1 base to trimming and J lost 4 bases, with 13 bases between them. The CDR3 spans 16 residues. Germline V gene sequence: CDR1 KGHSH, CDR2 LQKENI. The CDR3 spells CASSPLRTTPTGELFF. The DNA for the CDR3 is TGTGCCAGCTCACCACTTCGGACTACCCCCACCGGGGAGCTGTTTTTT.

The CDR3 coding sequence is TGTGCCAGCAGCCCACAGGTGGATCAGCCCCAGCATTTT. Encoded protein: CASSPQVDQPQHF. The genes are TRBV7-3 and TRBJ1-5; D may be TRBD1 (5 bases). The CDR3 is 13 amino acids. The germline CDR1 and CDR2 sequences are SGHTA and FQGTGA. Trimming took 5 bases from V and 5 from J, leaving 10 bases between them.

V is TRBV7-8 and J is TRBJ1-3; the D gene is possibly TRBD1 (6 bases). V was trimmed by 5 bases and J by 2 bases, leaving 10 bases between them. The CDR3 has 14 amino acids. Germline CDR1 is SGHVS and CDR2 is FQNEAQ. The chain's CDR3 is CASSRQVAGNTIYF. The DNA for the CDR3 is TGTGCCAGCAGCCGACAGGTAGCTGGAAACACCATATATTTT.

This chain connects TRBV18 to TRBJ2-7, with 11 positions matching TRBD1. The V and J ends lost 5 bases and 7 bases, in that order; junction bases with no gene match: 16. The CDR3 runs to 17 residues. Germline V gene lookup returns CDR1 KGHSH and CDR2 LQKENI. The CDR3 loop is CASSYGQGADFRWEQYF. The CDR3 DNA sequence: TGTGCCAGCTCATACGGACAGGGGGCAGACTTTCGTTGGGAGCAGTACTTC. The full variable domain, in which reference TRBV18 and TRBJ2-7 provide the parts outside the CDR3, is NAGVMQNPRHLVRRRGQEARLRCSPMKGHSHVYWYRQLPEEGLKFMVYLQKENIIDESGMPKERFSAEFPKEGPSILRIQQVVRGDSAAYFCASSYGQGADFRWEQYFGPGTRLTVT.

CDR3 DNA: TGTGCCAGCAGTTCCCGTTTCGGGGGAAGGGTCCTCTACGAGCAGTACTTC. It codes for CASSSRFGGRVLYEQYF. The rearrangement links TRBV28 to TRBJ2-7; D may be TRBD2 (6 bases). V was pared by 4 bases and J by 3 bases, with 22 bases between. The CDR3 has 17 amino acids. The germline CDR1 and CDR2 sequences are MDHEN and SYDVKM.

The chain combines TRBV5-1 with TRBJ2-1; 11 bases match TRBD2. The V segment lost 6 bases and the J segment 8 bases; nucleotides outside the gene matches: 7. This CDR3 spans 14 amino acids. CDR1 and CDR2 (germline): SGHRS, YFSETQ. The CDR3 here is CASIPVAGGDEQFF. In nucleotides, the CDR3 is TGCGCCAGCATCCCAGTAGCGGGAGGGGATGAGCAGTTCTTC. Filled out from reference TRBV5-1 and TRBJ2-1, the complete variable domain reads KAGVTQTPRYLIKTRGQQVTLSCSPISGHRSVSWYQQTPGQGLQFLFEYFSETQRNKGNFPGRFSGRQFSNSRSEMNVSTLELGDSALYLCASIPVAGGDEQFFGPGTRLTVL.